The 18 T cell receptor beta chains reported below all come from one sample, sequenced in a study of blood T cell repertoires in COVID-19. Here immunoSEQ multiplex PCR was the method, and the copy in TCRdb shows in-frame clones only, minus some. Of 70,000 to 95,000 clones in the sample, around 90% are singletons; the top ten hold around 2.9%. The sample consisted of peripheral blood. These receptors all come from a man in his forties or fifties with COVID-19, enrolled during active disease.

The chain has TRBV7-2 and TRBJ2-1; 9 nucleotides match TRBD2. Germline V gene sequence: CDR1 SGHTA, CDR2 FQGNSA. Trimming cost V 5 bases and J 7 bases; bases outside gene matches: 9. The CDR3 runs 15 residues. The CDR3 region is CASSLQTSGLNEQFF. CDR3 in DNA: TGTGCCAGCAGCCTCCAGACTAGCGGACTTAATGAGCAGTTCTTC.

The rearrangement uses TRBV9 and TRBJ2-7; TRBD1 might be the D (6 bases). Germline V gene sequence: CDR1 SGDLS, CDR2 YYNGEE. Deletions cut 0 bases from V and 3 bases from J, with 13 bases between. This CDR3 is built from 15 residues. In DNA, the CDR3 is TGTGCCAGCAGCGTAGCTACAGGGCCAAACTACGAGCAGTACTTC. Protein product: CASSVATGPNYEQYF. The variable domain in full, with the rest retrieved from reference TRBV9 and TRBJ2-7, is DSGVTQTPKHLITATGQRVTLRCSPRSGDLSVYWYQQSLDQGLQFLIQYYNGEERAKGNILERFSAQQFPDLHSELNLSSLELGDSALYFCASSVATGPNYEQYFGPGTRLTVT.

CDR3: CASSSAGTGVYGYTF. The DNA of the CDR3 is TGTGCCAGTAGTTCTGCCGGGACAGGGGTCTATGGCTACACCTTC. V gene TRBV19 combines with J gene TRBJ1-2, with 10 bases aligning to TRBD1. The germline V gene encodes CDR1 LNHDA and CDR2 SQIVND (reference sequence). The CDR3 runs to 15 residues. Trimming at V came to 5 bases and at J to 4 bases, leaving 7 bases not matched to a gene.

The V gene is TRBV7-2, the J gene TRBJ2-5; D is perhaps TRBD1 (5 bases). The CDR3 consists of 15 residues. The V gene lost 0 bases and the J gene lost 2 bases, with 10 bases spanning the gap. Germline CDR1 is SGHTA and CDR2 is FQGNSA. CDR3 sequence (DNA): TGTGCCAGCAGCTTAGCCTGGGGCTTACAAGAGACCCAGTACTTC. It is translated as CASSLAWGLQETQYF.

The chain joins TRBV4-1 to TRBJ2-7; perhaps TRBD2 as D (6 bases). The CDR3 extends over 14 amino acids. Germline loops: CDR1 MGHRA, CDR2 YSYEKL. Trimming cost V 3 bases and J 4 bases, with 13 bases left between them. CDR3 nucleotides: TGCGCCAGCAGCCACCCTGGGGGGACTTACGAGCAGTACTTC. It codes for CASSHPGGTYEQYF.

The chain couples TRBV19 to TRBJ1-2, with D tentatively TRBD1 (6 bases). Germline assignment: CDR1 LNHDA and CDR2 SQIVND (reference sequence). V lost 4 bases and J 8 bases, leaving 17 bases between the germline ends. CDR3 size: 14 residues. CDR3 protein: CASSKNPGTSGYTF. In nucleotides, the CDR3 is TGTGCCAGTAGTAAGAATCCCGGGACAAGCGGCTACACCTTC.

This clone occurred a few times. The chain uses TRBV19 and TRBJ1-3, with 7 bases identical to TRBD1. Germline CDR1 is LNHDA and CDR2 is SQIVND (reference sequence). V lost 6 bases, J lost 0 bases, and 5 bases stayed unmatched. There are 15 residues in the CDR3. CDR3 in DNA: TGTGCCAGTAGACAGGACAGGAGCTCTGGAAACACCATATATTTT. Its translation: CASRQDRSSGNTIYF.

The chain is built from TRBV7-2 and TRBJ1-1, with unresolved D. Germline V gene sequence: CDR1 SGHTA, CDR2 FQGNSA. V lost 3 bases and J 2 bases, leaving 7 bases between the germline ends. The CDR3 spans 13 residues. The CDR3 loop is CASSFSVNTEAFF. The CDR3 coding sequence is TGTGCCAGCAGCTTCTCGGTCAACACTGAAGCTTTCTTT.

The chain combines TRBV25-1 with TRBJ1-2; D may be TRBD1 (5 bases). The V and J ends lost 5 bases and 3 bases respectively, with 13 bases between them. The CDR3 sequence is 14 residues long. CDR1 is MGHDK and CDR2 is SYGVNS in the germline V gene. The CDR3 loop is CASSTSGIHYGYTF. CDR3 nucleotides: TGTGCCAGCAGTACATCAGGGATCCACTATGGCTACACCTTC.

The chain joins TRBV11-3 to TRBJ2-3; 9 bases align to TRBD1. The V segment lost 2 bases and the J segment 8 bases; nucleotides outside the gene matches: 5. The CDR3 contains 14 residues. Germline CDR1 reads SGHNT; CDR2 reads YENEEA. This chain's CDR3 is CASSLMGQGATQYF. CDR3 in DNA: TGTGCCAGCAGCTTAATGGGACAGGGCGCTACGCAGTATTTT.

In DNA, the CDR3 is TGTGCCAGCAGACAGGGGGGGACTGAAGCTTTCTTT. Its translation: CASRQGGTEAFF. J is TRBJ1-1 and V is TRBV3-1 (or the pseudogene TRBV3-2); 8 bases are a match to TRBD1. This CDR3 has 12 residues. The J segment lost 5 bases and the V segment lost 6 bases, leaving 2 bases of the junction unmatched. Germline V gene sequence: CDR1 LGHDT, CDR2 YNNKEL (reference sequence).

This CDR3 is CAISAPDKANYGYTF. As DNA, the CDR3 is TGTGCCATCAGTGCCCCGGACAAAGCTAACTATGGCTACACCTTC. This chain connects TRBV10-3 to TRBJ1-2; a possible D gene is TRBD1 (5 bases). Trimming pared 4 bases from V and 0 bases from J, leaving 12 bases between. Per the germline V gene, CDR1 is ENHRY and CDR2 is SYGVKD. CDR3 length: 15 residues.

This clone was observed many times. The genes are TRBV27 and TRBJ1-1; TRBD1 matches 9 bases. CDR3 size: 19 residues. V trimming: 2 bases; J trimming: 0 bases; junction bases outside the gene matches: 13. Germline CDR1 reads MNHEY; CDR2 reads SMNVEV (reference sequence). The CDR3 spells CASSLTARGTGKMNTEAFF. The CDR3, as DNA: TGTGCCAGCAGTTTAACGGCAAGAGGGACAGGGAAAATGAACACTGAAGCTTTCTTT.

J is TRBJ2-3 and V is TRBV27, with 7 bases fitting TRBD2. Per the germline V gene, CDR1 is MNHEY and CDR2 is SMNVEV (reference sequence). Trimming cost V 2 bases and J 7 bases; bases outside gene matches: 9. The CDR3 consists of 15 residues. CDR3 DNA: TGTGCCAGCAGTTTAACTGGCGGGGGTGGCCATACGCAGTATTTT. Protein product: CASSLTGGGGHTQYF.

This clone showed up just once. The rearrangement joins TRBV5-1 to TRBJ2-7; 9 nucleotides align to TRBD1. CDR1 and CDR2 from the germline V gene are SGHRS and YFSETQ. The CDR3 totals 15 residues. The V gene end was trimmed by 2 bases and the J gene end by 6 bases; junction bases not matched to a gene: 9. Here the CDR3 DNA reads TGCGCCAGCAGCTTTAACCCGGGACAGGGCTCCGAGCAGTACTTC. Its protein is CASSFNPGQGSEQYF.

The table lists this clone with a count of one. Distinct nucleotide sequences in the sample also encode this CDR3. The chain combines TRBV7-2 with TRBJ2-7; D is unclear. The CDR3 runs 11 residues. The germline V gene encodes CDR1 SGHTA and CDR2 FQGNSA. Trimming took off 5 bases at V and 1 base at J, with 3 bases between the two ends. The CDR3 is CASSPSYEQYF. For the CDR3, the DNA is TGTGCCAGCAGCCCATCCTACGAGCAGTACTTC.

The chain couples TRBV5-5 to TRBJ1-4, with TRBD1 matching over 9 bases. Germline lookup yields CDR1 SGHKS and CDR2 YYEKEE (reference sequence). The V segment lost 4 bases and the J segment 7 bases; nucleotides outside the gene matches: 8. CDR3 length equals 15 residues. The CDR3 DNA sequence: TGTGCCAGCAGCGGTACCGGGACAGGGTTTGAAAAACTGTTTTTT. It encodes CASSGTGTGFEKLFF.

The V call is TRBV4-1, the J call TRBJ2-7; 14 bases are a match to TRBD2. V lost 4 bases, J lost 1 base, and 9 bases stayed unmatched. The germline gives CDR1 MGHRA, CDR2 YSYEKL. CDR3 size: 18 residues. In DNA, the CDR3 is TGCGCCAGCAGCCTCCGGACTAGCGGGGGGCCACCTTCCTACGAGCAGTACTTC. Amino acid sequence: CASSLRTSGGPPSYEQYF.